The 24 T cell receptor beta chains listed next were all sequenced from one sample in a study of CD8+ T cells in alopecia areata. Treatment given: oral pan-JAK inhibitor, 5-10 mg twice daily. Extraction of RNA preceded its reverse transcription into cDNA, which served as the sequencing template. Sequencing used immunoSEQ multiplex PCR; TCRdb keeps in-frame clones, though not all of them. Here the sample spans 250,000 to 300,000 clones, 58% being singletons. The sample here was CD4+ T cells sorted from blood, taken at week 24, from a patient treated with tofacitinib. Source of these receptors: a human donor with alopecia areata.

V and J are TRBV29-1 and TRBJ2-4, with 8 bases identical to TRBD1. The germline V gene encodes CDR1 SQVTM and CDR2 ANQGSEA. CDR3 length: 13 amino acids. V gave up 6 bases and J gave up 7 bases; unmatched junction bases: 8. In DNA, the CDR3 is TGCAGCGTCAAACAGGCAGGGGGCAACATTCAGTACTTC. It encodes CSVKQAGGNIQYF.

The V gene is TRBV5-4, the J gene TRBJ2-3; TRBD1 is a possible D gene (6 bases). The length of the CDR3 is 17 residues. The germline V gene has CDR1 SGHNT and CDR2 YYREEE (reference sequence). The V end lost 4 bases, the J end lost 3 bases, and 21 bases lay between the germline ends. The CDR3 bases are TGTGCCAGCAGCGGAAGCCCCACAGGGATAGGGACAGATACGCAGTATTTT. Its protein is CASSGSPTGIGTDTQYF.

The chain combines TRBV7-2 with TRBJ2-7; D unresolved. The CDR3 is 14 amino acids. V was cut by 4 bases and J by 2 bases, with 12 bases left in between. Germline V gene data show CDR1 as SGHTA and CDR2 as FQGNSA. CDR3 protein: CASSSIYTAYEQYF. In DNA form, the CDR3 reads TGTGCCAGCAGCTCGATATATACCGCCTACGAGCAGTACTTC.

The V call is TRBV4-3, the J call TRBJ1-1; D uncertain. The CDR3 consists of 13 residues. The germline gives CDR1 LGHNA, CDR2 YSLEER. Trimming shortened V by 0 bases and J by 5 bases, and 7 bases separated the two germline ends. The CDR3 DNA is TGCGCCAGCAGCCAAGACCCTAGGACTGAAGCTTTCTTT. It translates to CASSQDPRTEAFF.

The CDR3 sequence is CASSLYGVHTNEQFF. CDR3 coding DNA: TGTGCCAGCAGCTTATATGGCGTACATACCAATGAGCAGTTCTTC. V is TRBV7-2 and J is TRBJ2-1; D gene unclear. Germline assignment: CDR1 SGHTA and CDR2 FQGNSA. The CDR3 consists of 15 residues. V gave up 2 bases and J gave up 6 bases, with 14 bases separating them.

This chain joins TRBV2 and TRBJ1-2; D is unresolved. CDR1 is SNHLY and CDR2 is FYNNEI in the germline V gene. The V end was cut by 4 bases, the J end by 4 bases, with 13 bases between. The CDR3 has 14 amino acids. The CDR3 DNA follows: TGTGCCAGCAGTGGAACAGAGGGATCCTATGGCTACACCTTC. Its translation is CASSGTEGSYGYTF.

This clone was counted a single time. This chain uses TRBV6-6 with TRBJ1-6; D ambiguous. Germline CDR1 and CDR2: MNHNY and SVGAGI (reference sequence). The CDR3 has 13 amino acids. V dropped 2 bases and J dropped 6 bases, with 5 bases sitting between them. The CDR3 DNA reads TGTGCCAGCAGTTACGATGGTAATTCACCCCTCCACTTT. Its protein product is CASSYDGNSPLHF.

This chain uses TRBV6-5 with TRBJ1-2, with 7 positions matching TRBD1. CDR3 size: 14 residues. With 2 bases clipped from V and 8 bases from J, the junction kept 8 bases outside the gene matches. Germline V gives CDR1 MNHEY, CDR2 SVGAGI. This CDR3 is CASSYTQGGGGYTF. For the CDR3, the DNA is TGTGCCAGCAGTTACACCCAGGGGGGAGGCGGCTACACCTTC.

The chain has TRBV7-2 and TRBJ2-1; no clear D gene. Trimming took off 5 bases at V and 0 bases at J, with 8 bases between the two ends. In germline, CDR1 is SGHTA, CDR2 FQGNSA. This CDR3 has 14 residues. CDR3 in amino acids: CASSEHHSYNEQFF. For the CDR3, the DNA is TGTGCCAGCAGCGAACATCACTCCTACAATGAGCAGTTCTTC.

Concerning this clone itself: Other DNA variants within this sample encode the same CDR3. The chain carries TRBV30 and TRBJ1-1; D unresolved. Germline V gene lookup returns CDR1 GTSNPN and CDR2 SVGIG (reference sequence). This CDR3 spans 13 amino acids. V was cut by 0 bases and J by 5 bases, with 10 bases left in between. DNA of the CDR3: TGTGCCTGGAGTGTCGGACGTAGGACTGAAGCTTTCTTT. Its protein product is CAWSVGRRTEAFF.

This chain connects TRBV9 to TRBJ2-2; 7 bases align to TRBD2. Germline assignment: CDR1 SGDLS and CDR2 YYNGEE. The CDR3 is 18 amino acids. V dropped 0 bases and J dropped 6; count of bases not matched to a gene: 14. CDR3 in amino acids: CASSVEQTLPGGAGELFF. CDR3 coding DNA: TGTGCCAGCAGCGTAGAGCAGACTCTCCCTGGGGGGGCCGGGGAGCTGTTTTTT. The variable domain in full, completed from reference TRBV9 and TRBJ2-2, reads DSGVTQTPKHLITATGQRVTLRCSPRSGDLSVYWYQQSLDQGLQFLIQYYNGEERAKGNILERFSAQQFPDLHSELNLSSLELGDSALYFCASSVEQTLPGGAGELFFGEGSRLTVL.

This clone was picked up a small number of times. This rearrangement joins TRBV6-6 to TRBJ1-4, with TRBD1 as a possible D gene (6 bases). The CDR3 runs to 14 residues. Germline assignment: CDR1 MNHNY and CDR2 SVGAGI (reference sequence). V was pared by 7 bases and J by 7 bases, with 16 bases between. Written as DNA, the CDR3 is TGTGCCAGCACACAGGGCTCCCGGGGTGAAAAACTGTTTTTT. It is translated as CASTQGSRGEKLFF.

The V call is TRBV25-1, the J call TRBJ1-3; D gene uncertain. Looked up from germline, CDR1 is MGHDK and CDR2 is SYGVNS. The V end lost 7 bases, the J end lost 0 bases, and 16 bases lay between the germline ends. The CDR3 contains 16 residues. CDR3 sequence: CASKTPDPSSGNTIYF. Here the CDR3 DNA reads TGTGCCAGCAAAACCCCGGACCCTAGCTCTGGAAACACCATATATTTT.

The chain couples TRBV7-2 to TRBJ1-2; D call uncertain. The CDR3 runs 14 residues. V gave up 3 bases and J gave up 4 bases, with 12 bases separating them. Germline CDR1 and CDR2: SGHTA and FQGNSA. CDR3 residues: CASSFLSEIYGYTF. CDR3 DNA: TGTGCCAGCAGCTTCTTGTCGGAGATCTATGGCTACACCTTC.

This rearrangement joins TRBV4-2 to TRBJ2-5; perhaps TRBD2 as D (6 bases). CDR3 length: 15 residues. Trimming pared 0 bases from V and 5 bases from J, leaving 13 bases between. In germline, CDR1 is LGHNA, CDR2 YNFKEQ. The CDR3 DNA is TGTGCCAGCAGCCAAGATAGAGGGAGGTACGAGACCCAGTACTTC. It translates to CASSQDRGRYETQYF.

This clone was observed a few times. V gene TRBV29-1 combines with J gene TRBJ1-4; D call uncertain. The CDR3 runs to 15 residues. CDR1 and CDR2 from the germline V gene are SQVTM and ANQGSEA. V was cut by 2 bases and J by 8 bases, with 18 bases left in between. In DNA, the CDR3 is TGCAGCGTTGAAAGTTCGAGAGGAGGAGTAGAAAAACTGTTTTTT. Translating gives CSVESSRGGVEKLFF. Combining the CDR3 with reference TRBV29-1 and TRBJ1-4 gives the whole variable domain SAVISQKPSRDICQRGTSLTIQCQVDSQVTMMFWYRQQPGQSLTLIATANQGSEATYESGFVIDKFPISRPNLTFSTLTVSNMSPEDSSIYLCSVESSRGGVEKLFFGSGTQLSVL.

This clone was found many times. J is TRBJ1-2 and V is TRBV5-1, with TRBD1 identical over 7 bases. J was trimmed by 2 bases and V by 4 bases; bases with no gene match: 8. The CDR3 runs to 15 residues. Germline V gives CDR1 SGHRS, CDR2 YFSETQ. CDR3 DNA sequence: TGCGCCAGCAGCCTTACAGGGGAAGGCAACTATGGCTACACCTTC. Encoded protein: CASSLTGEGNYGYTF.

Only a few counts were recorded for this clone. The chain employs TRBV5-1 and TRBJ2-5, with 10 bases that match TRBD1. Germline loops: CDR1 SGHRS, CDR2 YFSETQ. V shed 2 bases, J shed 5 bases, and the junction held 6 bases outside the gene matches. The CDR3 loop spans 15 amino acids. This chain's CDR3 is CASSLTGTGDETQYF. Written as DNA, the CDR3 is TGCGCCAGCAGCTTAACCGGGACAGGGGATGAGACCCAGTACTTC.

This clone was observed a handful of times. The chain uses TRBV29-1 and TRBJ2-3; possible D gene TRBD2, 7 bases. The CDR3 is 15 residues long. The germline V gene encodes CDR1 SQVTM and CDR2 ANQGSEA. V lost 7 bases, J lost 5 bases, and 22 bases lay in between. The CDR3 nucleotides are TGCAGCGCCAAAGGGTACGGGGGGCCTATAGATACGCAGTATTTT. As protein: CSAKGYGGPIDTQYF.

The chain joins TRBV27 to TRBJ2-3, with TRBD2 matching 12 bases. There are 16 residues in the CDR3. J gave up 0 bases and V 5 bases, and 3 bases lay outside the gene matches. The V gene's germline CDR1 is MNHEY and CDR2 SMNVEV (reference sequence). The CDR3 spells CASSGLAGLSTDTQYF. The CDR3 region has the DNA TGTGCCAGCAGTGGACTAGCGGGGCTCAGCACAGATACGCAGTATTTT.

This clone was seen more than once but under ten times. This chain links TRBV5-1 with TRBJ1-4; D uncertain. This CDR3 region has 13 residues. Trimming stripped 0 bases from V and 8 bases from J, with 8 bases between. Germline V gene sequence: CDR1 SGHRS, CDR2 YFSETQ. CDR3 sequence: CASSLGHGEKLFF. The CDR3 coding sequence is TGCGCCAGCAGCTTGGGACACGGGGAAAAACTGTTTTTT.

The CDR3 region is CASSRDSEAFF. In DNA, the CDR3 is TGTGCCAGCAGCCGTGACAGTGAAGCTTTCTTT. The V and J genes are TRBV9 and TRBJ1-1, with a possible D match to TRBD1 (5 bases). This CDR3 spans 11 amino acids. Germline loops: CDR1 SGDLS, CDR2 YYNGEE. Trimming removed 4 bases at V and 7 bases at J, with 8 bases between. Full variable domain (remainder filled in from reference TRBV9 and TRBJ1-1): DSGVTQTPKHLITATGQRVTLRCSPRSGDLSVYWYQQSLDQGLQFLIQYYNGEERAKGNILERFSAQQFPDLHSELNLSSLELGDSALYFCASSRDSEAFFGQGTRLTVV.

The CDR3 sequence is CAWSVRQGVSYNEQFF. In nucleotides, the CDR3 is TGTGCCTGGAGTGTTCGACAGGGGGTTTCCTACAATGAGCAGTTCTTC. The V and J genes are TRBV30 and TRBJ2-1; 9 bases map to TRBD1. The CDR3 length is 16 residues. With 0 bases clipped from V and 1 base from J, the junction kept 4 bases outside the gene matches. Germline CDR1 is GTSNPN and CDR2 is SVGIG (reference sequence).

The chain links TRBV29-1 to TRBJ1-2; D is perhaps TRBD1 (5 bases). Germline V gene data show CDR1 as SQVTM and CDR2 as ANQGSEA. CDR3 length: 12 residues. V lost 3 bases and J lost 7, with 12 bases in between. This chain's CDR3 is CSVDQGLGGYTF. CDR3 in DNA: TGCAGCGTTGATCAGGGTTTAGGTGGCTACACCTTC.